This is a list of T cell receptor beta chains from one sample in a study of monozygotic twins with inflammatory bowel disease. For each CDR3 protein, TCRdb gives one entry from its re-call of the 5' RACE reads, without DNA. The sample totals about 160,000 distinct CDR3 sequences. Sequenced material: blood. The receptors stem from a human donor with ulcerative colitis or Crohn's disease, or a healthy co-twin of an affected twin (not recorded which). The CDR3 runs from the conserved cysteine through the conserved F or W.

>TRBV6-1|TRBJ1-5
CASSPGTGGIQPQHF
>TRBV9|TRBJ2-3
CASSTRDASTDTQYF
>TRBV6-5|TRBJ2-5
CASSYSGTNGKTQYF
>TRBV7-3|TRBJ2-6
CASSLTSVVAGANVLTF
>TRBV20-1|TRBJ1-4
CSARGPGQVRRSDEKLFF
>TRBV11-3|TRBJ1-2
CASSSDGRGYTF
>TRBV28|TRBJ1-6
CASSLRLSPLHF
>TRBV5-1|TRBJ2-1
CASSQGASSGNNEQFF
>TRBV19|TRBJ2-1
CASSTSGISEQFF
>TRBV11-2|TRBJ2-7
CASSLFGAFSYEQYF
>TRBV12-3/TRBV12-4|TRBJ1-5
CASSLQGGNQPQHF
>TRBV7-3|TRBJ2-3
CASSFGGSSTDTQYF
>TRBV14|TRBJ2-3
CASSLRNPGLAGAGDTQYF
>TRBV30|TRBJ1-1
CAWSGSLGTEAFF
>TRBV28|TRBJ2-2
CASSQPSGTGELFF
>TRBV18|TRBJ2-1
CASSPRDRVYNEQFF
>TRBV9|TRBJ2-1
CASSVGTSGRALYNNEQFF
>TRBV19|TRBJ1-4
CASSSTRSTNEKLFF
>TRBV9|TRBJ2-2
CASSVPRQGGTGELFF
>TRBV20-1|TRBJ2-3
CSAPRDLSTDTQYF
>TRBV24-1|TRBJ2-1
CATSDGGAGTGYYNEQFF
>TRBV28|TRBJ2-7
CASRTGGAYEQYF